This paragraph covers one T cell receptor (beta chain) sequence. These data belong to a study of control samples from healthy donors and cancer patients. The repertoire was sequenced with immunoSEQ multiplex PCR; TCRdb's copy has only in-frame clones and lacks some. The sample lists 200,000 or so clones; roughly 94% were seen once. The CDR3 has 14 residues. CDR1 is WNHNN, CDR2 SYGVQD, per germline (reference sequence). V was trimmed by 10 bases and J by 1 base, leaving 16 bases between them. The sequencing input was blood. This clonotype was obtained from a man aged 45-60 years in good health. J is TRBJ1-1 and V is TRBV10-1, with TRBD1 as a possible D gene (5 bases). CDR3 in amino acids: CAINGGTENTEAFF. CDR3 nucleotide sequence: TGCGCCATCAACGGGGGGACGGAGAACACTGAAGCTTTCTTT.